This is a list of T cell receptor beta chains from one sample in a study of blood T cell repertoires in COVID-19. Assay: immunoSEQ multiplex PCR; the TCRdb copy retains only in-frame clones and omits some. Of hundreds of thousands of clones detected, approximately 91% appear once; the ten largest clones hold roughly 1.4%. Sample: PBMCs or T cells enriched from blood (not recorded which). These receptors were obtained from a woman aged 18-30 years who had been exposed to COVID-19. Both conserved end residues are part of each CDR3. A D gene is named only where the DNA matches it firmly. Not every row has a clone size; where given, it reads once, few, many or a size class.

j_call: TRBJ1-3; cdr3_length: 11; v_call: TRBV27; clone_size: -; d_call: -; cdr3_nt: TGTGCCAGCAGAGGGGGGGGCACCATATATTTT; cdr3_aa: CASRGGGTIYF
j_call: TRBJ2-7; cdr3_length: 14; v_call: TRBV5-1; clone_size: many; d_call: TRBD1; cdr3_nt: TGCGCCAGCAGCTTTCGGGGACAGGGGGCCGAGCAGTACTTC; cdr3_aa: CASSFRGQGAEQYF
j_call: TRBJ2-7; cdr3_length: 11; v_call: TRBV5-8; clone_size: -; d_call: -; cdr3_nt: TGTGCCGGGACAAGGTTGTACGAGCAGTACTTC; cdr3_aa: CAGTRLYEQYF
j_call: TRBJ2-1; cdr3_length: 15; v_call: TRBV7-2; clone_size: once; d_call: TRBD1; cdr3_nt: TGTGCCAGCAGCTGGGGACAGGGAAACTACAATGAGCAGTTCTTC; cdr3_aa: CASSWGQGNYNEQFF
j_call: TRBJ1-4; cdr3_length: 18; v_call: TRBV27; clone_size: once; d_call: TRBD1; cdr3_nt: TGTGCCAGCAGTCAAAAACAACAATCAGGGGGCGCCGGTGAAAAACTGTTTTTT; cdr3_aa: CASSQKQQSGGAGEKLFF
j_call: TRBJ2-3; cdr3_length: 17; v_call: TRBV7-2; clone_size: -; d_call: -; cdr3_nt: TGTGCCAGCAGCTTAGGGTACTCCACTTCGATCGGAGATACGCAGTATTTT; cdr3_aa: CASSLGYSTSIGDTQYF
j_call: TRBJ2-2; cdr3_length: 13; v_call: TRBV6-4; clone_size: -; d_call: -; cdr3_nt: TGTGCCAGCAGTGACTCCAGCACCGGGGAGCTGTTTTTT; cdr3_aa: CASSDSSTGELFF
j_call: TRBJ2-7; cdr3_length: 15; v_call: TRBV28; clone_size: -; d_call: TRBD1; cdr3_nt: TGTGCCAGCAGCCCCCCTTGGACAGGGGGGGTGGAGCAGTACTTC; cdr3_aa: CASSPPWTGGVEQYF
j_call: TRBJ1-1; cdr3_length: 13; v_call: TRBV5-1; clone_size: -; d_call: -; cdr3_nt: TGCGCCAGCTGTCGGTATTTGAACACTGAAGCTTTCTTT; cdr3_aa: CASCRYLNTEAFF
j_call: TRBJ2-1; cdr3_length: 12; v_call: TRBV6-5; clone_size: -; d_call: -; cdr3_nt: TGTGCCAGCAGTTACCAATCGGGTGAGCAGTTCTTC; cdr3_aa: CASSYQSGEQFF
j_call: TRBJ2-1; cdr3_length: 15; v_call: TRBV7-8; clone_size: -; d_call: -; cdr3_nt: TGTGCCAGCAGCTCCGGGGATTACTCCTACAATGAGCAGTTCTTC; cdr3_aa: CASSSGDYSYNEQFF
j_call: TRBJ2-1; cdr3_length: 13; v_call: TRBV12-3/TRBV12-4; clone_size: -; d_call: -; cdr3_nt: TGTGCCAGCACCTTCGGGGGTTCAGGTGAGCAGTTCTTC; cdr3_aa: CASTFGGSGEQFF
j_call: TRBJ2-7; cdr3_length: 13; v_call: TRBV7-9; clone_size: -; d_call: -; cdr3_nt: TGTGCCAGCAGCTTAGTAGACAGCCACGAGCAGTACTTC; cdr3_aa: CASSLVDSHEQYF
j_call: TRBJ1-5; cdr3_length: 16; v_call: TRBV2; clone_size: -; d_call: -; cdr3_nt: TGTGCCAGCAGTCCCCGGACTCAGGGGCCCAATCAGCCCCAGCATTTT; cdr3_aa: CASSPRTQGPNQPQHF
j_call: TRBJ1-2; cdr3_length: 15; v_call: TRBV5-4; clone_size: -; d_call: -; cdr3_nt: TGTGCCAGCAGCTTGGGCCGGGGAGCTAACTATGGCTACACCTTC; cdr3_aa: CASSLGRGANYGYTF
j_call: TRBJ2-7; cdr3_length: 15; v_call: TRBV19; clone_size: -; d_call: TRBD1; cdr3_nt: TGTGCCAGTAGTATCGGGGGGACAGGGGACTACGAGCAGTACTTC; cdr3_aa: CASSIGGTGDYEQYF
j_call: TRBJ2-1; cdr3_length: 14; v_call: TRBV30; clone_size: -; d_call: -; cdr3_nt: TGTGCCTGGAGTGTAGAGTGGGCAAAAAATGAGCAGTTCTTC; cdr3_aa: CAWSVEWAKNEQFF
j_call: TRBJ2-7; cdr3_length: 15; v_call: TRBV4-1; clone_size: -; d_call: TRBD1; cdr3_nt: TGCGCCAGCAGCCAACCACCAACGGGACAGGCCGAGCAGTACTTC; cdr3_aa: CASSQPPTGQAEQYF